These 25 T cell receptor beta chains were all obtained from the same sample, sequenced in a study of neurological immune-mediated disorders. TCRdb redid the calling of the 5' RACE reads with MiXCR, one entry per CDR3 protein. The table shows 55,000 to 65,000 distinct CDR3 sequences, with about 12% occurring only once. Sequenced: PBMCs. The receptor source for this set is a woman aged 60-75 years with HTLV-1-associated myelopathy (HAM/TSP).

This clonotype occurred many times. This rearrangement joins TRBV20-1 to TRBJ2-1; possibly TRBD2 for D (7 bases). V was cut by 7 bases and J by 6 bases, with 19 bases left in between. This CDR3 has 14 residues. Germline V lookup: CDR1 DFQATT, CDR2 SNEGSKA (reference sequence). The CDR3 coding sequence is TGCAGTGTCGAGAGAGGGAGGGGGGGCAATGAGCAGTTCTTC. Translated: CSVERGRGGNEQFF.

This clonotype was detected a few times. Here the CDR3 DNA reads TGTGCCAGCTCACCACCGGGGCAGGTGGTGGGGACTGAAGCTTTCTTT. Its translation: CASSPPGQVVGTEAFF. The chain employs TRBV18 and TRBJ1-1; possibly TRBD1 for D (5 bases). Germline loops: CDR1 KGHSH, CDR2 LQKENI. The V end lost 0 bases, the J end lost 5 bases, and 16 bases lay between the germline ends. The CDR3 is 16 residues long.

In this sample, this clonotype turned up once. A much bigger clone sits one base away, suggesting this may be a read error. The chain employs TRBV12-3 or TRBV12-4 and TRBJ2-3; a possible D gene is TRBD2 (5 bases). This CDR3 is built from 16 residues. V gave up 3 bases and J gave up 5 bases, with 18 bases separating them. Here the CDR3 reads CASSFDLEGNGDTQYF. The CDR3 nucleotides are TGTGCCAGCAGTTTCGATCTAGAGGGAAACGGAGATACGCAGTATTTT.

This clonotype was seen repeatedly, ten times or more. The gene calls are TRBV7-2 and TRBJ2-5, with unresolved D. V lost 5 bases to trimming and J lost 4 bases, with 8 bases between them. The CDR3 has 12 amino acids. The germline V gene has CDR1 SGHTA and CDR2 FQGNSA. CDR3 nucleotides: TGTGCCAGCAGCGCCCGTCCAGAGACCCAGTACTTC. Translating it yields CASSARPETQYF. Combining the CDR3 with reference TRBV7-2 and TRBJ2-5 gives the whole variable domain GAGVSQSPSNKVTEKGKDVELRCDPISGHTALYWYRQSLGQGLEFLIYFQGNSAPDKSGLPSDRFSAERTGGSVSTLTIQRTQQEDSAVYLCASSARPETQYFGPGTRLLVL.

This clonotype has a count of ten or more. The chain recombines TRBV2 with TRBJ2-7; D not resolved. Trimming took 6 bases from V and 6 from J, leaving 12 bases between them. CDR1 and CDR2 (germline): SNHLY, FYNNEI. The CDR3 totals 12 residues. CDR3 nucleotides: TGTGCCAGCAGGAAGTCTGAGGCCGAGCAGTACTTC. The encoded protein is CASRKSEAEQYF.

This clonotype was recorded once. The chain couples TRBV19 to TRBJ2-5; TRBD2 aligns across 13 bases. Germline lookup yields CDR1 LNHDA and CDR2 SQIVND (reference sequence). The CDR3 consists of 17 residues. With 5 bases clipped from V and 1 base from J, the junction kept 7 bases outside the gene matches. The CDR3 region is CASSASLAGGFQETQYF. CDR3 nucleotides: TGTGCCAGTAGTGCCTCACTAGCGGGAGGGTTCCAAGAGACCCAGTACTTC.

This clonotype has a count of ten or more. The J gene is TRBJ2-5, the V gene TRBV29-1; 9 bases line up with TRBD2. V was pared by 4 bases and J by 4 bases, with 7 bases of the junction left unmatched. Germline CDR1 reads SQVTM; CDR2 reads ANQGSEA. The CDR3 has 14 amino acids. As DNA, the CDR3 is TGCAGCGTTGGGTCTAGCGGGAAAGGAGAGACCCAGTACTTC. Its protein is CSVGSSGKGETQYF.

This chain joins TRBV25-1 and TRBJ2-5; 7 bases match TRBD2. The CDR3 totals 15 residues. Per the germline V gene, CDR1 is MGHDK and CDR2 is SYGVNS. The CDR3: CSNSETGTTQETQYF. CDR3 in DNA: TGTTCCAACAGTGAGACCGGGACTACTCAAGAGACCCAGTACTTC.

This clonotype was detected ten times or more. The chain recombines TRBV19 with TRBJ1-6; 7 nucleotides line up with TRBD1. With V trimmed by 4 bases and J by 7 bases, 1 base remained unmatched. CDR3 length: 13 amino acids. The V gene's germline CDR1 is LNHDA and CDR2 SQIVND (reference sequence). The CDR3 is CASSTGQNSPLHF. The CDR3 bases are TGTGCCAGTAGTACGGGACAGAATTCACCCCTCCACTTT. The full variable domain, completed using reference TRBV19 and TRBJ1-6, is DGGITQSPKYLFRKEGQNVTLSCEQNLNHDAMYWYRQDPGQGLRLIYYSQIVNDFQKGDIAEGYSVSREKKESFPLTVTSAQKNPTAFYLCASSTGQNSPLHFGNGTRLTVT.

This clonotype was recorded at least ten times. The CDR3 DNA reads as TGTGCCAGCAGTCGACTAGCGGGAGCCAATGAGCAGTTCTTC. It specifies CASSRLAGANEQFF. The chain combines TRBV28 with TRBJ2-1; the match to TRBD2 covers 12 bases. Germline CDR1 and CDR2: MDHEN and SYDVKM. Trimming at V came to 5 bases and at J to 6 bases, leaving 2 bases not matched to a gene. The CDR3 sequence is 14 residues long.

The sample holds many counts of this clonotype. The V and J genes are TRBV2 and TRBJ2-5, with a possible D match to TRBD1 (5 bases). The CDR3 has 17 amino acids. V lost 1 base, J lost 0 bases, and 15 bases lay in between. Per germline, CDR1 SNHLY and CDR2 FYNNEI. The CDR3 DNA reads TGTGCCAGCAGTGAAGGCTTATCAGGGCGGTACCAAGAGACCCAGTACTTC. This gives the protein CASSEGLSGRYQETQYF.

This rearrangement joins TRBV6-1 to TRBJ2-1, with D unresolved. The CDR3 runs 13 residues. The V end was cut by 0 bases, the J end by 4 bases, with 4 bases between. Per the germline V gene, CDR1 is MNHNS and CDR2 is SASEGT. CDR3 bases: TGTGCCAGCAGTGAAGCCTGGTACAATGAGCAGTTCTTC. It yields the protein CASSEAWYNEQFF.

This clonotype was seen many times. The chain employs TRBV18 and TRBJ1-1, with D uncertain. The germline gives CDR1 KGHSH, CDR2 LQKENI. The CDR3 spans 14 residues. The V and J ends lost 2 bases and 7 bases respectively, with 14 bases between them. CDR3 in amino acids: CASSPAGEHSEAFF. The CDR3 DNA is TGTGCCAGCTCACCAGCCGGGGAACATAGTGAAGCTTTCTTT. Full variable domain (outside the CDR3, taken from reference TRBV18 and TRBJ1-1): NAGVMQNPRHLVRRRGQEARLRCSPMKGHSHVYWYRQLPEEGLKFMVYLQKENIIDESGMPKERFSAEFPKEGPSILRIQQVVRGDSAAYFCASSPAGEHSEAFFGQGTRLTVV.

The gene calls are TRBV10-1 and TRBJ2-3; TRBD2 agrees at 10 bases. After removal of 3 bases from V and 8 bases from J, the junction contained 8 bases not matched to a gene. From germline, CDR1 is WNHNN and CDR2 SYGVQD (reference sequence). The CDR3 sequence is 15 residues long. The CDR3 nucleotides read TGCGCCAGCAGTGACGGGGGGCTAGCGGGGGCTACGCAGTATTTT. Translation: CASSDGGLAGATQYF.

This clonotype was observed at least ten times. V gene TRBV6-5 combines with J gene TRBJ2-3; D is uncertain. The CDR3 spans 13 residues. Germline V lookup: CDR1 MNHEY, CDR2 SVGAGI. Trimming pared 7 bases from V and 1 base from J, leaving 9 bases between. The CDR3 DNA follows: TGTGCCAGCACTAGGTCCGGCACAGATACGCAGTATTTT. As protein: CASTRSGTDTQYF.

This clonotype qualifies as medium-sized. The gene calls are TRBV7-9 and TRBJ2-5; no clear D. Trimming stripped 4 bases from V and 4 bases from J, with 16 bases between. This CDR3 region has 15 residues. CDR1 is SEHNR, CDR2 FQNEAQ, per germline (reference sequence). Written as DNA, the CDR3 is TGTGCCAGCAGCTCTTCATCAGGACGGAGAGAGACCCAGTACTTC. This sequence encodes CASSSSSGRRETQYF.

This clonotype was found many times. This chain connects TRBV5-1 to TRBJ2-7, with 12 bases matching TRBD2. CDR3 length: 15 amino acids. The germline CDR1 and CDR2 sequences are SGHRS and YFSETQ. Trimming took 9 bases from V and 5 from J; bases not matched to a gene: 12. The CDR3 nucleotides are TGCGCCACCAAACCTACGACTAGCGGGAGCAACGAGCAGTACTTC. Its translation: CATKPTTSGSNEQYF.

This clonotype was observed many times. The genes are TRBV5-1 and TRBJ2-5; D possibly uses TRBD1 or TRBD2 (6 bases each). V gave up 6 bases and J gave up 5 bases, with 20 bases separating them. This CDR3 is 15 amino acids long. The germline gives CDR1 SGHRS, CDR2 YFSETQ. The CDR3 DNA sequence: TGCGCCAGCACCCCTTCCGGGGGCGGGGAGGAGACCCAGTACTTC. Residues: CASTPSGGGEETQYF.

This clonotype was detected many times. The genes are TRBV12-3 or TRBV12-4 and TRBJ2-5; D unresolved. V lost 3 bases to trimming and J lost 5 bases, with 7 bases between them. The CDR3 length is 12 residues. In DNA form, the CDR3 reads TGTGCCAGCAGTTTTACCTGGGAGACCCAGTACTTC. It specifies CASSFTWETQYF.

In this sample, this clonotype turned up many times. This chain joins TRBV20-1 and TRBJ2-2; 11 bases line up with TRBD2. J gave up 0 bases and V 1 base, and 7 bases lay outside the gene matches. Germline V gives CDR1 DFQATT, CDR2 SNEGSKA (reference sequence). CDR3 size: 18 residues. The CDR3 region is CSARAGLAGGANTGELFF. DNA of the CDR3: TGCAGTGCTAGAGCCGGACTAGCGGGTGGCGCGAACACCGGGGAGCTGTTTTTT.

This clonotype has at least ten counts. V gene TRBV20-1 combines with J gene TRBJ1-6, with a possible D match to TRBD1 (5 bases). Germline CDR1 reads DFQATT; CDR2 reads SNEGSKA (reference sequence). The ends were cut back, 3 bases at V and 3 bases at J, with 9 bases in the middle. CDR3 size: 14 residues. The CDR3 bases are TGCAGTGCTAGGGAGACAGACTATAATTCACCCCTCCACTTT. Its translation: CSARETDYNSPLHF.

A few counts support this clonotype. This chain connects TRBV18 to TRBJ1-1; 7 positions agree with TRBD1. This CDR3 is built from 15 residues. After removal of 6 bases from V and 0 bases from J, the junction contained 7 bases not matched to a gene. Germline values: CDR1 KGHSH, CDR2 LQKENI. CDR3 DNA sequence: TGTGCCAGCTCTACAGGGGTCACAATGAACACTGAAGCTTTCTTT. The encoded protein is CASSTGVTMNTEAFF.

This clonotype came up many times. CDR3 amino acids: CASSLNSGNGEQYF. CDR3 nucleotides: TGTGCCAGCAGTTTAAATAGCGGGAATGGCGAGCAGTACTTC. The J gene is TRBJ2-7, the V gene TRBV12-3 or TRBV12-4; 8 bases agree with TRBD2. Unmatched junction bases numbered 6, after V lost 2 bases and J lost 6 bases. The CDR3 runs to 14 residues.

This clonotype was found many times. The rearrangement links TRBV15 to TRBJ1-5, with unresolved D. There are 13 residues in the CDR3. V lost 0 bases to trimming and J lost 7 bases, with 7 bases between them. In germline, CDR1 is LNHNV, CDR2 YYDKDF (reference sequence). CDR3 in amino acids: CATSRDLRQPQHF. In nucleotides, the CDR3 is TGTGCCACCAGCAGAGATTTAAGGCAGCCCCAGCATTTT.

In its sample, this clonotype was seen a few times. The CDR3 protein is CAISETVGDRYHEQFF. CDR3 nucleotides: TGTGCCATCAGTGAGACAGTGGGGGACAGGTACCATGAGCAGTTCTTC. This chain uses TRBV10-3 with TRBJ2-1; TRBD1 matches 8 bases. V shed 2 bases and J 8 bases; nucleotides not matched to a gene: 11. The CDR3 runs 16 residues. Germline values: CDR1 ENHRY, CDR2 SYGVKD.